The rows below give T cell receptor beta chains drawn from one sample of a study of T cells in localized non-small cell lung cancer. Profiled with immunoSEQ multiplex PCR; TCRdb holds only in-frame clones, not every one. In the table there are under 15,000 clones, roughly 28% of which are singletons. The sequences come from lung tumor tissue, collected before any cancer treatment. Receptor source: a female donor over 55 with stage I lung adenocarcinoma. The CDR3 runs from the conserved cysteine through the conserved F or W. Each record gives: CDR3 DNA, CDR3 protein, V gene, D gene, clone size, J gene. A D gene is named only where the DNA matches it firmly. Size is omitted from some rows. Given values are once, few, many or a class for expanded clones.

TGTGCCAGCAGTTACAACAGGAACACTGAAGCTTTCTTT,CASSYNRNTEAFF,TRBV6-8,NA,NA,TRBJ1-1
TGTGCCAGCAGTGACAGGGGTCACACTGAAGCTTTCTTT,CASSDRGHTEAFF,TRBV7-1,TRBD1,many,TRBJ1-1
TGTGCCAGCAGCTTCCGAGACAGGGGTCTGTGGGACTATGGCTACACCTTC,CASSFRDRGLWDYGYTF,TRBV11-3,TRBD1,NA,TRBJ1-2
TGTGCCAGCAGTGTATGGATCAATGAGCAGTTCTTC,CASSVWINEQFF,TRBV9,NA,NA,TRBJ2-1
TGTGCCAGCAGCGACCGGGGGGGGCCAAGATCGGATACGCAGTATTTT,CASSDRGGPRSDTQYF,TRBV11-3,TRBD2,many,TRBJ2-3
TGTGCCAGCAGTTTAGGACAGGCGAGCTATAATTCACCCCTCCACTTT,CASSLGQASYNSPLHF,TRBV28,TRBD1,NA,TRBJ1-6
TGCAGCGTTGAAGACGGTGGACCAAAACAAGAGACCCAGTACTTC,CSVEDGGPKQETQYF,TRBV29-1,NA,NA,TRBJ2-5
TGTGCCAGCAGGTGGACAGGGGAGAGTGGCTACACCTTC,CASRWTGESGYTF,TRBV6-8,TRBD1,few,TRBJ1-2
TGTGCCAGCAGCTGGGATGGGCGGCCAGAGATCCAGTACTTC,CASSWDGRPEIQYF,TRBV11-3,NA,many,TRBJ2-5
TGTGCCAGCAGCTTACTACAGGGGCAGACCTACGAGCAGTACTTC,CASSLLQGQTYEQYF,TRBV11-3,TRBD1,few,TRBJ2-7
TGTGCCTGGAGTCATTACACTGAAGCTTTCTTT,CAWSHYTEAFF,TRBV30,NA,NA,TRBJ1-1
TGTGCCAGCTCAAATACCGAGGGAAACACCATATATTTT,CASSNTEGNTIYF,TRBV18,NA,NA,TRBJ1-3
TGTGCCAGCTCACTATTCCGGGACAGGGTGAACACTGAAGCTTTCTTT,CASSLFRDRVNTEAFF,TRBV18,TRBD1,NA,TRBJ1-1
TGTGCCAGTAGTATGCGGGGGCAGGGGGTTAGGATTCAGTACTTC,CASSMRGQGVRIQYF,TRBV19,NA,NA,TRBJ2-4
TGTGCCAGCAGCCCATCGCCGGCGGTTGAAAAACTGTTTTTT,CASSPSPAVEKLFF,TRBV11-3,NA,few,TRBJ1-4
TGTGCCAGTACCGGGACAGGGTTGGGCTATGGCTACACCTTC,CASTGTGLGYGYTF,TRBV19,TRBD1,NA,TRBJ1-2
TGTGCCAGCAGCTCGACGTCCCGGACGCTGTCCTATGGCTACACCTTC,CASSSTSRTLSYGYTF,TRBV11-3,NA,many,TRBJ1-2
TGTGCCAGCAGGGCCGGACAGTTTGGAGCTTTCTTT,CASRAGQFGAFF,TRBV6-8,NA,few,TRBJ1-1
TGTGCCAGCAGTATAGAGGGGACTAGCACAGATACGCAGTATTTT,CASSIEGTSTDTQYF,TRBV6-8,NA,NA,TRBJ2-3
TGTGCCAGCGGAGGACTTTACAATGAGCAGTTCTTC,CASGGLYNEQFF,TRBV12-5,NA,NA,TRBJ2-1
TGCGCCAGCAGCCCCACCGCCGGGATTTTGGGTGGCTACACCTTC,CASSPTAGILGGYTF,TRBV5-1,NA,NA,TRBJ1-2
TGTGCCAGCAGCCCGGACGGCCCGTATTCACCCCTCCACTTT,CASSPDGPYSPLHF,TRBV11-3,NA,medium-sized,TRBJ1-6
TGCAGCGTTGATAGTTGGGGGCAAGAGACCCAGTACTTC,CSVDSWGQETQYF,TRBV29-1,NA,NA,TRBJ2-5
TGTGCCAGCAGCTTAGACGGCAGGCCCGGGGATCAGCCCCAGCATTTT,CASSLDGRPGDQPQHF,TRBV11-3,NA,few,TRBJ1-5
TGTGCCAGCACCCCAGAGGCAGGGGAAGGGCAGCCCCAGCATTTT,CASTPEAGEGQPQHF,TRBV11-3,NA,NA,TRBJ1-5
TGCGCCAGCAGCCAAGCCCGACAGGGAGTAGGATCACCCCTCCACTTT,CASSQARQGVGSPLHF,TRBV4-1,TRBD1,few,TRBJ1-6
TGTGCCAGCAGCTTAGGTCCAGGGGTGAATCAGCCCCAGCATTTT,CASSLGPGVNQPQHF,TRBV11-3,NA,many,TRBJ1-5
TGTGCCAGCAGTTCCTTGGGGAAGACAGGGTTCGCTGAAGCTTTCTTT,CASSSLGKTGFAEAFF,TRBV11-3,TRBD1,NA,TRBJ1-1
TGTGCCTGGAGCCTGGAACAGACCTACGAGCAGTACTTC,CAWSLEQTYEQYF,TRBV30,NA,few,TRBJ2-7
TGTGCCAGTAGTAACCGGGCACTAGGTCAGCCCCAGCATTTT,CASSNRALGQPQHF,TRBV19,NA,NA,TRBJ1-5
TGTGCCAGCAGCTTATCAGGGGCGCGGGAGACCCAGTACTTC,CASSLSGARETQYF,TRBV11-3,NA,few,TRBJ2-5
TGTGCCAGCAGCCAAACAGGGGCGGTGGGTAATGAAAAACTGTTTTTT,CASSQTGAVGNEKLFF,TRBV11-3,TRBD1,many,TRBJ1-4
TGTGCCAGCAGTTACGAACTCAACTATGGCTACACCTTC,CASSYELNYGYTF,TRBV6-8,NA,many,TRBJ1-2
TGTGCCTGGCGCATGGTCACTGAAGCTTTCTTT,CAWRMVTEAFF,TRBV30,NA,NA,TRBJ1-1
TGCGCCAGCAGCCAAGGGACATTAGGAGGGGAGCTGTTTTTT,CASSQGTLGGELFF,TRBV5-1,NA,NA,TRBJ2-2
TGTGCCTGGAACAGAGGGGGGGTAACAGATACGCAGTATTTT,CAWNRGGVTDTQYF,TRBV30,NA,large,TRBJ2-3
TGTGCCAGCAGCGGGGGCACCCTTAACTATGGCTACACCTTC,CASSGGTLNYGYTF,TRBV11-3,NA,many,TRBJ1-2
TGTGCCAGCAGTTATAGGGAGCAGAGCTATGGCTACACCTTC,CASSYREQSYGYTF,TRBV6-8,NA,few,TRBJ1-2
TGTGCCAGCAGCCCGGGGGGGACAGCATCCTATAATTCACCCCTCCACTTT,CASSPGGTASYNSPLHF,TRBV11-3,TRBD1,NA,TRBJ1-6
TGTGCCAGCAGTGAGGAGGTCACAGATACGCAGTATTTT,CASSEEVTDTQYF,TRBV9,NA,few,TRBJ2-3
TGTGCCTGGAGTGTAAGTGGCTATGGCTACACCTTC,CAWSVSGYGYTF,TRBV30,NA,few,TRBJ1-2
TGTGCCAGCGGACAGTCCCTCTATAATTCACCCCTCCACTTT,CASGQSLYNSPLHF,TRBV11-3,NA,medium-sized,TRBJ1-6
TGTGCCAGCAGCGTTACAGTTGGGGGACAGGAGAACACCGGGGAGCTGTTTTTT,CASSVTVGGQENTGELFF,TRBV9,TRBD1,NA,TRBJ2-2
TGTGCCAGCAGTAAGAGGACTAGCACAGATACGCAGTATTTT,CASSKRTSTDTQYF,TRBV6-8,NA,few,TRBJ2-3
TGCGCCAGCAGCCAAGAGATAGGACTAGCGGGGTCCAATGAGCAGTTCTTC,CASSQEIGLAGSNEQFF,TRBV4-1,TRBD2,few,TRBJ2-1
TGTGCCAGCAGCGCCGGACAGGGGGGCGATAACACTGAAGCTTTCTTT,CASSAGQGGDNTEAFF,TRBV11-3,TRBD1,few,TRBJ1-1
TGTGCCAGCAGCCAGAAGAACACCGGGGAGCTGTTTTTT,CASSQKNTGELFF,TRBV6-8,NA,many,TRBJ2-2
TGTGCCAGCAGCCGACAGTCTAACTATGGCTACACCTTC,CASSRQSNYGYTF,TRBV6-8,NA,few,TRBJ1-2
TGTGCCAGCAGCTTAACCGCAGACAGGAGGCCTCTAAGTGGCCTCCACTTT,CASSLTADRRPLSGLHF,TRBV11-3,NA,NA,TRBJ1-6
TGTGCCAGCAGCTTAAGTAATAGCGGGGTGGTAGGTACGCAGTATTTT,CASSLSNSGVVGTQYF,TRBV11-3,TRBD2,few,TRBJ2-3
TGTGCCAGCAGTCGGACTAGCGGGGGGGCAACAGATACGCAGTATTTT,CASSRTSGGATDTQYF,TRBV11-3,TRBD2,few,TRBJ2-3
TGTGCCAGTGGGCGGGACAGGGTGAACGAGCAGTACTTC,CASGRDRVNEQYF,TRBV19,TRBD1,NA,TRBJ2-7
TGTGCTAGTGGGCCACAAGAGACCCAGTACTTC,CASGPQETQYF,TRBV12-5,NA,NA,TRBJ2-5
TGTGCCATCAGTGGGGGGGGCAGTAAAGAGACCCAGTACTTC,CAISGGGSKETQYF,TRBV6-8,NA,NA,TRBJ2-5
TGTGCCAGCAGCTTAGGTCATGGATCTGGAAACACCATATATTTT,CASSLGHGSGNTIYF,TRBV11-3,NA,NA,TRBJ1-3